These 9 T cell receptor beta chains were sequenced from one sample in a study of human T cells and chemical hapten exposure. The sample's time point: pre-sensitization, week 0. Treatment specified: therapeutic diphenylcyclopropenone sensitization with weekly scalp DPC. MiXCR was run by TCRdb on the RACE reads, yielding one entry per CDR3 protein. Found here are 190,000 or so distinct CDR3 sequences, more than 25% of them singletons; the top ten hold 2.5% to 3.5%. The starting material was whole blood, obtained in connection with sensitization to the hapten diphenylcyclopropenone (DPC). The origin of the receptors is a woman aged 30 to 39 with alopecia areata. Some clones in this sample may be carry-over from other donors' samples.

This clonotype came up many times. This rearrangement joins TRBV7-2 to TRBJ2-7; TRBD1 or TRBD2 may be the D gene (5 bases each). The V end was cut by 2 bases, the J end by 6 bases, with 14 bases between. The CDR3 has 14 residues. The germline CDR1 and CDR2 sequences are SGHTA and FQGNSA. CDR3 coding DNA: TGTGCCAGCAGCTTATTAGGGACGGGACCCGAGCAGTACTTC. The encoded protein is CASSLLGTGPEQYF.

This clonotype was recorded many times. In nucleotides, the CDR3 is TGTGCCAGCAGTTTGGACCAAGAGACCCAGTACTTC. This translates into CASSLDQETQYF. This chain joins TRBV27 and TRBJ2-5; D is ambiguous. CDR3 length equals 12 residues. Trimming removed 3 bases from V and 0 bases from J, with 2 bases in between. Per the germline V gene, CDR1 is MNHEY and CDR2 is SMNVEV (reference sequence).

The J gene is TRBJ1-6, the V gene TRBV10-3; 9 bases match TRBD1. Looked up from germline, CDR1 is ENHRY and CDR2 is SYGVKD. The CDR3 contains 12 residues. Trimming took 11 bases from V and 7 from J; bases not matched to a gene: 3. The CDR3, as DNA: TGTGCCGTACAGGGGGCGAATTCACCCCTCCACTTT. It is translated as CAVQGANSPLHF.

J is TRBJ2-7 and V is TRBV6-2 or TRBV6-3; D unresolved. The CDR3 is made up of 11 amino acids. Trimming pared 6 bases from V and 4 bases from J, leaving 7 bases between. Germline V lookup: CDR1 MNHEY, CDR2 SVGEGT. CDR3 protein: CASRDNYEQYF. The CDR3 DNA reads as TGTGCCAGCAGAGACAATTACGAGCAGTACTTC.

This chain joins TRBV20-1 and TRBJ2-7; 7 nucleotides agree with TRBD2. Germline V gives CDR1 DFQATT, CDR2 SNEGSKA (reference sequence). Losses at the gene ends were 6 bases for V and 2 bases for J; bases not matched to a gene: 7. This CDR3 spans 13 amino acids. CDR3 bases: TGCAGTGCAGAAGCGGGGACCCCCTACGAGCAGTACTTC. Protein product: CSAEAGTPYEQYF.

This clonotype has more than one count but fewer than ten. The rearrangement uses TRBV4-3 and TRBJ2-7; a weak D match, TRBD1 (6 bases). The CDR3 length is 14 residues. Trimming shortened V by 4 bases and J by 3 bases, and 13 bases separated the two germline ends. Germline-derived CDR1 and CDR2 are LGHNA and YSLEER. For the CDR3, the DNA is TGCGCCAGCAGCCTCCTCGAGGACAGCTACGAGCAGTACTTC. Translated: CASSLLEDSYEQYF.

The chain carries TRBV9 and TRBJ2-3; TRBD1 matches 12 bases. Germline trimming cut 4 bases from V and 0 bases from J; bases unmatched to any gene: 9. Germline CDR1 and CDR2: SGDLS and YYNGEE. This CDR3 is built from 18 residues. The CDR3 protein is CASSHGTGGASSTDTQYF. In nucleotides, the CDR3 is TGTGCCAGCAGCCACGGGACAGGGGGCGCTTCTAGCACAGATACGCAGTATTTT.

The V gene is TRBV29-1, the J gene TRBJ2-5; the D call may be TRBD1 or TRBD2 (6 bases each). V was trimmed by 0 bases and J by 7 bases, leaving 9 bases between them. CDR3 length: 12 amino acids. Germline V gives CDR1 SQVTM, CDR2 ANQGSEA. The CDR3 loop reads CSVEDRGGTQYF. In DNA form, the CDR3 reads TGCAGCGTTGAAGACAGGGGAGGGACCCAGTACTTC. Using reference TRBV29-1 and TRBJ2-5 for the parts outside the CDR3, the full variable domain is SAVISQKPSRDICQRGTSLTIQCQVDSQVTMMFWYRQQPGQSLTLIATANQGSEATYESGFVIDKFPISRPNLTFSTLTVSNMSPEDSSIYLCSVEDRGGTQYFGPGTRLLVL.

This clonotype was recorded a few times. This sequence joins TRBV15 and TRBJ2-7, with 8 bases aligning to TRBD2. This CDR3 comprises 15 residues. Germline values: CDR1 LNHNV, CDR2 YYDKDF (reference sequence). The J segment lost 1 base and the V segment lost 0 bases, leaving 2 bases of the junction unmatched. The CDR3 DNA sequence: TGTGCCACCAGCAGAGAACGGGGGGGATCCTACGAGCAGTACTTC. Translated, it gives CATSRERGGSYEQYF. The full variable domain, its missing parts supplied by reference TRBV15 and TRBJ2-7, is DAMVIQNPRYQVTQFGKPVTLSCSQTLNHNVMYWYQQKSSQAPKLLFHYYDKDFNNEADTPDNFQSRRPNTSFCFLDIRSPGLGDTAMYLCATSRERGGSYEQYFGPGTRLTVT.